This TCR beta chain emerged from a study of T cell clonality in common variable immunodeficiency (dated by TCRdb to the mid-2010s). Study-wide conclusions, independent of this receptor: Compared with healthy controls, CVID subjects showed increased TCRbeta clonality (t-test p = 0.018), a feature most characteristic of about a third of subjects. Correlations of repertoire features with clinical complications were constrained by heterogeneity among patients within the CVID cohort. It was noted by the authors that sequencing of the repertoires of T cell subpopulations would be needed to clarify the cause of the increased clonality in CVID. Even though DNA input was equal, the average per sample came to 65,000 to 85,000 unique sequences for controls compared with 30,000 to 40,000 for CVID samples. CVID subjects shared fewer TCRbeta clones with each other than healthy controls did (p < 0.0001). Reportedly, TCRbeta sequences from CVID had fewer deletions and N-nucleotide insertions, and highly modified clones with 13 or more V deletions were absent from CVID.

CVID was diagnosed by standard criteria: serum IgG, IgA and/or IgM reduced below normal range, plus specific antibody deficiency. There were some 45 subjects in the CVID group (around 15 female and some 29 male), ranging in age from 9 to 64 years, with a mean age of roughly 40. Most CVID patients and most healthy controls were of Caucasian heritage. All CVID subjects had received replacement immunoglobulin therapy for at least one year at the time of study participation. At blood collection, none of the CVID subjects was ill or on immunomodulatory or immunosuppressive medication. Heparinized peripheral whole blood samples of roughly 5 to 9 ml were obtained from each donor. Genomic DNA from adults with common variable immune deficiency (CVID) and from healthy adult controls was used for sequencing of TCRbeta CDR3 repertoires. Diluted blood was density-centrifuged over Hypaque 1077 or Ficoll-Paque to isolate peripheral blood mononuclear cells. Genomic DNA was obtained from unsorted mononuclear cells through either Qiagen column purification or a centrifugation-based method.

The junction carries 15 bases between V and J, which are trimmed by 3 bases and 7 bases respectively. The CDR3 runs 15 amino acids, cysteine and phenylalanine included. The 36 bases shown cover part of the CDR3, and their frame starts at base 1. For CDR1 and CDR2, the germline V gene lists SNHLY and FYNNEI. This clone was detected many times. The specificity of this receptor is unknown. The sequenced fragment ends 3 residues before the CDR3 boundary, so the rest is inferred from the germline J gene. For sequencing, equivalent amounts of genomic DNA were input from CVID and control samples. For every sample, a 60 bp segment covering the rearranged TCRbeta CDR3 region was amplified and then sequenced. The immunoSEQ assay, a bias-corrected multiplex PCR combined with high-throughput sequencing, was used for TCRbeta amplification. The source study handled its data this way. Every unique nucleotide sequence was considered a clone and was annotated with V, D and J genes, copy number and frequency. Sequences were labeled productive if in frame, and non-productive if out of frame or containing stop codons. As previously described, clonality was calculated on the basis of Shannon's entropy. Mean CDR3 Kyte-Doolittle hydropathy was derived from the predicted amino acid sequences of productive clones. Scaled V gene usage was hierarchically clustered using Manhattan distance and complete linkage with the R hclust function. To assess clone sharing by CDR3 amino acid sequence, 12 repertoires per group were resampled over 100 rounds. The repertoires were searched for about 70 published EBV-specific and some 240 published CMV-specific TCRbeta sequences. A couple of CVID samples that yielded fewer than 10,000 sequences were excluded from the analysis, so around 40 CVID repertoires were retained. TCRdb took this table from immuneACCESS and kept in-frame rearrangements with V and J called. Such tables lack part of the clones; where checked against another copy, unresolved V genes explain under half of the gap, and the rest is unexplained. That table gives V, J and clone size, and the DNA gave D and trimming. The sample comprises tens of thousands of clones, and every one was counted more than once. Of the sample, about 6.3% falls within the top ten clones.

The chain employs TRBV2 and TRBJ2-2; perhaps TRBD2 is the D gene, with 5 bases matching. Sequencing used peripheral blood mononuclear cells. The TCR originated in a human donor with common variable immunodeficiency. CDR3 DNA (partial): TGTGCCAGCAGTGATGCTAGCTTACACGGCGGGGAG. Its protein reads: CASSDASLHGGE. The CDR3 in its entirety is CASSDASLHGGELFF. Reference TRBV2 and TRBJ2-2 proteins supply the regions before and after the CDR3; the full variable domain is: EPEVTQTPSHQVTQMGQEVILRCVPISNHLYFYWYRQILGQKVEFLVSFYNNEISEKSEIFDDQFSVERPDGSNFTLKIRSTKLEDSAMYFCASSDASLHGGELFFGEGSRLTVL.